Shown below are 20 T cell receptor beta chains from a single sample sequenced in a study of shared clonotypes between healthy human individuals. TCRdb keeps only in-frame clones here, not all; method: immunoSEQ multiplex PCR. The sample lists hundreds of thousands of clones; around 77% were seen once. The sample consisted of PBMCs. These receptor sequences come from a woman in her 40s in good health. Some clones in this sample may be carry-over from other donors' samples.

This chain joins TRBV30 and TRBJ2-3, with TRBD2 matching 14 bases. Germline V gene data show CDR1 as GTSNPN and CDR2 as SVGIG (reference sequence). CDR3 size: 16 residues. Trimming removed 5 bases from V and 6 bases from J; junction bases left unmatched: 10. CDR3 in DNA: TGTGCCTGGTCGGGACTAGCGGGAGTAAGGTTCGATACGCAGTATTTT. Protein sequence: CAWSGLAGVRFDTQYF.

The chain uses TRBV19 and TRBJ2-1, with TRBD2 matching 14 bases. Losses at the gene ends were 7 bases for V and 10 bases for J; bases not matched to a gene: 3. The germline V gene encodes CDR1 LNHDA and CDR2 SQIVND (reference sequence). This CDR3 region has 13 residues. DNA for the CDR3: TGTGCCAGTATGGGACTAGCGGGAGTAGAGCAGTTCTTC. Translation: CASMGLAGVEQFF.

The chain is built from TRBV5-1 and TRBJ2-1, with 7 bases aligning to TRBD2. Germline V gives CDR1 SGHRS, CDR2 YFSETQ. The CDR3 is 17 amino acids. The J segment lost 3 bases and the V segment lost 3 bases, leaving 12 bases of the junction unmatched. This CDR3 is CASSYGGGPLDYNEQFF. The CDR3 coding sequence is TGCGCCAGCAGCTATGGGGGAGGGCCTTTAGACTACAATGAGCAGTTCTTC.

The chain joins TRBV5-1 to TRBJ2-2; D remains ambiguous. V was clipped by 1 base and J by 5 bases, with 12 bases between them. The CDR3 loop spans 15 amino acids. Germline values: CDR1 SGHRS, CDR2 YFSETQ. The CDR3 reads CASSLTPAVTGELFF. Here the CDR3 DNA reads TGCGCCAGCAGCTTGACACCCGCGGTGACCGGGGAGCTGTTTTTT.

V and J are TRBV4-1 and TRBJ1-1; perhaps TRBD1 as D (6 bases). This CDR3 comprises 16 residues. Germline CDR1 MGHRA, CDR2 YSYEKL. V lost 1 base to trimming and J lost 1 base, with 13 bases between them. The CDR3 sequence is CASSQGRGLRNTEAFF. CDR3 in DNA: TGCGCCAGCAGCCAAGGCAGGGGCCTACGGAACACTGAAGCTTTCTTT.

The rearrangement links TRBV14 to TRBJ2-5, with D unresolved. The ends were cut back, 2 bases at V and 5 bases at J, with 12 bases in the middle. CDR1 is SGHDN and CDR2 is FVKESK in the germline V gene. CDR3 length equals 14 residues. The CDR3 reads CASSQFLGFETQYF. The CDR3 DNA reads TGTGCCAGCAGCCAATTTCTAGGGTTTGAGACCCAGTACTTC.

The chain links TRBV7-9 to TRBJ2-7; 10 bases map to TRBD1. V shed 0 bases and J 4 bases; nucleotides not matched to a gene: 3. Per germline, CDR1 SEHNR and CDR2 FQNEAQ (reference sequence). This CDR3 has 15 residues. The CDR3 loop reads CASSLARTGGYEQYF. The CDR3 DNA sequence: TGTGCCAGCAGCTTAGCCAGGACAGGGGGATACGAGCAGTACTTC. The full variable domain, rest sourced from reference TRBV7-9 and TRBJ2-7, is DTGVSQNPRHKITKRGQNVTFRCDPISEHNRLYWYRQTLGQGPEFLTYFQNEAQLEKSRLLSDRFSAERPKGSFSTLEIQRTEQGDSAMYLCASSLARTGGYEQYFGPGTRLTVT.

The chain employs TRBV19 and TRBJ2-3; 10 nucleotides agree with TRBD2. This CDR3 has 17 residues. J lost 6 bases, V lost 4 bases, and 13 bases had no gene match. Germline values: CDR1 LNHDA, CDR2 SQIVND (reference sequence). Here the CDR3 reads CASSTRGGLAGADTQYF. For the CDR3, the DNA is TGTGCCAGTAGTACCCGGGGAGGCCTAGCGGGAGCCGATACGCAGTATTTT.

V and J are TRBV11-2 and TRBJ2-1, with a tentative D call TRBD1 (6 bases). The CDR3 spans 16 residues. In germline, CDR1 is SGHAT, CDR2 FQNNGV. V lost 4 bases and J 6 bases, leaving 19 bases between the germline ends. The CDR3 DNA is TGTGCCAGCAGCTCATACAGGGAAGGGACCCCCAATGAGCAGTTCTTC. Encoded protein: CASSSYREGTPNEQFF. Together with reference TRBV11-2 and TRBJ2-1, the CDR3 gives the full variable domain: EAGVAQSPRYKIIEKRQSVAFWCNPISGHATLYWYQQILGQGPKLLIQFQNNGVVDDSQLPKDRFSAERLKGVDSTLKIQPAKLEDSAVYLCASSSYREGTPNEQFFGPGTRLTVL.

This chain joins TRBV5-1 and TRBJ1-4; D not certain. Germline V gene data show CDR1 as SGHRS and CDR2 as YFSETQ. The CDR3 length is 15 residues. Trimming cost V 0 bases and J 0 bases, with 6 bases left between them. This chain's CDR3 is CASSLVQATNEKLFF. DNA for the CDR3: TGCGCCAGCAGCTTGGTTCAGGCAACTAATGAAAAACTGTTTTTT.

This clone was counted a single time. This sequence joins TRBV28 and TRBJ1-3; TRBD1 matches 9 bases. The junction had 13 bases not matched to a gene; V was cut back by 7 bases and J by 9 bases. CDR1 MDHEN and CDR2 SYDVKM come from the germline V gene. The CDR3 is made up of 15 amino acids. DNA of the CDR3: TGTGCCAGCAAAGACGGGACAGGGAAACTCGGCACCATATATTTT. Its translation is CASKDGTGKLGTIYF.

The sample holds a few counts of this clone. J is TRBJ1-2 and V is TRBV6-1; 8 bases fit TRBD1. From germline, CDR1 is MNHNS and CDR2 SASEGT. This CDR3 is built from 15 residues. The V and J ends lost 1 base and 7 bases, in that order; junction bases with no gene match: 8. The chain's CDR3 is CASSEGPQGAGGYTF. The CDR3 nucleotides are TGTGCCAGCAGTGAAGGGCCTCAGGGGGCGGGTGGCTACACCTTC.

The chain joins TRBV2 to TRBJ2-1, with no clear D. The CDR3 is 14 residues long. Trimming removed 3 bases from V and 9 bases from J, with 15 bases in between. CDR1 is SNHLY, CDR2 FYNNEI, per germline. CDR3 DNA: TGTGCCAGCAGTGACTCTTGGCGGTCCGCTGAGCAGTTCTTC. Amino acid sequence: CASSDSWRSAEQFF.

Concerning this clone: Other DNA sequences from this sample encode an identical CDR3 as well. The CDR3 DNA reads as TGTGCCAGCAGCTTGAGGGGCCTAAACACTGAAGCTTTCTTT. The encoded protein is CASSLRGLNTEAFF. The genes are TRBV5-4 and TRBJ1-1, with D possibly TRBD1 on 5 matching bases. Germline V lookup: CDR1 SGHNT, CDR2 YYREEE (reference sequence). This CDR3 spans 14 amino acids. The V end lost 1 base, the J end lost 2 bases, and 9 bases lay between the germline ends.

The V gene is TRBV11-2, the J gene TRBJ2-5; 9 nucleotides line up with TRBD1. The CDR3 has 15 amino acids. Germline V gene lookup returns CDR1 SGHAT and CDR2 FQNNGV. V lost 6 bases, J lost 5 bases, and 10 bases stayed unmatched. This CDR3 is CASRTIQGALETQYF. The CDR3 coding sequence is TGTGCCAGCAGGACGATACAGGGGGCCCTTGAGACCCAGTACTTC.

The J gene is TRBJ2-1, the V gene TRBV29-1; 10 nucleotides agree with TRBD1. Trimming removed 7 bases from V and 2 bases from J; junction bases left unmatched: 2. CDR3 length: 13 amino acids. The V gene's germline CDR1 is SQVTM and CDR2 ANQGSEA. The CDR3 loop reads CSAGQGAYNEQFF. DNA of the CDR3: TGCAGCGCTGGACAGGGGGCCTACAATGAGCAGTTCTTC.

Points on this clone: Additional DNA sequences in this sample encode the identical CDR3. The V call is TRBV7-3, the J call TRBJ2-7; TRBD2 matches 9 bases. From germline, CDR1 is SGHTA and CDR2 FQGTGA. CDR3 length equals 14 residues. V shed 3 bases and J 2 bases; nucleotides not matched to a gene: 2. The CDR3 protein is CASSLAGGPYEQYF. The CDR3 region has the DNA TGTGCCAGCAGCTTGGCGGGAGGGCCCTACGAGCAGTACTTC.

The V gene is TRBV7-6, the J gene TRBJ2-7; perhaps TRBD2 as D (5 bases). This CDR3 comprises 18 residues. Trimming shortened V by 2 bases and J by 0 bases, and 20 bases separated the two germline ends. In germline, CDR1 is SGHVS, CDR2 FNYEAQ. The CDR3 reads CASSLSDSKPPSSYEQYF. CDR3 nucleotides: TGTGCCAGCAGCTTATCGGACTCCAAACCCCCGAGCTCCTACGAGCAGTACTTC. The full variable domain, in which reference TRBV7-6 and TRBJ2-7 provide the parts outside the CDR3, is GAGVSQSPRYKVTKRGQDVALRCDPISGHVSLYWYRQALGQGPEFLTYFNYEAQQDKSGLPNDRFSAERPEGSISTLTIQRTEQRDSAMYRCASSLSDSKPPSSYEQYFGPGTRLTVT.

CDR3 amino acids: CASSLRAPVRYNEQFF. The CDR3, as DNA: TGTGCCAGCAGTTTACGGGCGCCAGTGCGCTACAATGAGCAGTTCTTC. V gene TRBV27 combines with J gene TRBJ2-1, with D unresolved. Germline-derived CDR1 and CDR2 are MNHEY and SMNVEV (reference sequence). The CDR3 consists of 16 residues. Trimming took off 2 bases at V and 3 bases at J, with 14 bases between the two ends.

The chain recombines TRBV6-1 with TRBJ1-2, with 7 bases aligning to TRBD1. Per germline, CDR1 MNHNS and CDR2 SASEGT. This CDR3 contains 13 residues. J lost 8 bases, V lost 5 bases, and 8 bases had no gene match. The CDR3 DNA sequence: TGTGCCAGCAGTATTACAGGGGTGGAAGGCTACACCTTC. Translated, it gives CASSITGVEGYTF.